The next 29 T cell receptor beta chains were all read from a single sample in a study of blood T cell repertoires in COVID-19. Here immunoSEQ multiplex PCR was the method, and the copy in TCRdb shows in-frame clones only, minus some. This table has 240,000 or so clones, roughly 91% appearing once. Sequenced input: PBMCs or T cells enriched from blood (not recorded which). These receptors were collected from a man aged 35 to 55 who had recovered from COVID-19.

The CDR3 is CASSRSGLSYNEQFF. CDR3 nucleotide sequence: TGTGCCAGCAGCAGAAGCGGGCTCTCCTACAATGAGCAGTTCTTC. This chain uses TRBV9 with TRBJ2-1; a possible D gene is TRBD2 (6 bases). V lost 4 bases and J lost 0, with 11 bases in between. The CDR3 covers 15 residues. CDR1 and CDR2 (germline): SGDLS, YYNGEE.

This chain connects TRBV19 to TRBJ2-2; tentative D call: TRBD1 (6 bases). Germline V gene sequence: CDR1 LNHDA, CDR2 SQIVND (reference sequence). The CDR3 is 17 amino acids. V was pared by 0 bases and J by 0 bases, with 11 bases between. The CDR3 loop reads CASSIDRRTANTGELFF. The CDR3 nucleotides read TGTGCCAGTAGTATAGATCGTCGGACAGCGAACACCGGGGAGCTGTTTTTT.

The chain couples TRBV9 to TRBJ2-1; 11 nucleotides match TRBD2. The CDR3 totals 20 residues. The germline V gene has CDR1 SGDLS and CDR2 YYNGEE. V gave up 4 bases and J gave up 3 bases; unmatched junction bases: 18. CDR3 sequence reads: CASSPQRGLAGGGFYNEQFF. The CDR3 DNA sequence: TGTGCCAGCAGCCCTCAAAGGGGGCTAGCGGGGGGTGGGTTCTACAATGAGCAGTTCTTC.

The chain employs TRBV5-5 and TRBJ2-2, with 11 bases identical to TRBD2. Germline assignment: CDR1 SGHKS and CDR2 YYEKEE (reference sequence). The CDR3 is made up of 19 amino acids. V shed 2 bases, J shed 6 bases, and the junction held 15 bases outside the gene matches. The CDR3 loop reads CASSFRIAGGPGGAGELFF. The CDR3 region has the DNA TGTGCCAGCAGCTTCCGAATAGCGGGAGGGCCGGGAGGAGCCGGGGAGCTGTTTTTT.

The CDR3 loop reads CSVEEGTGGFGEQFF. The CDR3 nucleotides are TGCAGCGTTGAAGAAGGGACAGGGGGGTTTGGGGAGCAGTTCTTC. The chain is built from TRBV29-1 and TRBJ2-1, with 11 bases lining up with TRBD1. In germline, CDR1 is SQVTM, CDR2 ANQGSEA. V gave up 0 bases and J gave up 10 bases; unmatched junction bases: 8. CDR3 size: 15 residues.

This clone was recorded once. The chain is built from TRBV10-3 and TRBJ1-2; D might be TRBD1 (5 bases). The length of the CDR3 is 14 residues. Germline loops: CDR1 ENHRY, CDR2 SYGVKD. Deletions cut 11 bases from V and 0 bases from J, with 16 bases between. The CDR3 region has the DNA TGTGCCGCGTCTTCACAGGCTACTAACTATGGCTACACCTTC. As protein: CAASSQATNYGYTF.

The CDR3 sequence: CASIGSMNTEAFF. CDR3 nucleotide sequence: TGTGCCAGCATAGGGAGCATGAACACTGAAGCTTTCTTT. V and J are TRBV27 and TRBJ1-1; D gene uncertain. The V gene lost 7 bases and the J gene lost 0 bases, with 9 bases spanning the gap. The germline V gene has CDR1 MNHEY and CDR2 SMNVEV (reference sequence). There are 13 residues in the CDR3.

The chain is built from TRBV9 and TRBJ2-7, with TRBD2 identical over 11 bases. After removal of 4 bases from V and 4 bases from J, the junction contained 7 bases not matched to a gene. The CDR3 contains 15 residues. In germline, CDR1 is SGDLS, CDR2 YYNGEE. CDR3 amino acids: CASSPGTSGYYEQYF. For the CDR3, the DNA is TGTGCCAGCAGCCCAGGGACTAGCGGATATTACGAGCAGTACTTC.

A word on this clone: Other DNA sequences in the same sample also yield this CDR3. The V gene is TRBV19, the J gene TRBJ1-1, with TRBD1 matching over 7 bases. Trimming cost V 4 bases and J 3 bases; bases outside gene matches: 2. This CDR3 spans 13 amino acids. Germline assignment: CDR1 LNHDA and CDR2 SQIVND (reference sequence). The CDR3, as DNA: TGTGCCAGTAGTACCACAGGGGACACTGAAGCTTTCTTT. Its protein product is CASSTTGDTEAFF. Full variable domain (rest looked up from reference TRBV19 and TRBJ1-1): DGGITQSPKYLFRKEGQNVTLSCEQNLNHDAMYWYRQDPGQGLRLIYYSQIVNDFQKGDIAEGYSVSREKKESFPLTVTSAQKNPTAFYLCASSTTGDTEAFFGQGTRLTVV.

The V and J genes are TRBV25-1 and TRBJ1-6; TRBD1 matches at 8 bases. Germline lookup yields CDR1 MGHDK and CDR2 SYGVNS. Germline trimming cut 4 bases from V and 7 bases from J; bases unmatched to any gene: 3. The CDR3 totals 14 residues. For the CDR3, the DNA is TGTGCCAGCAGTGGGACAGGGCGAAATTCACCCCTCCACTTT. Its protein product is CASSGTGRNSPLHF.

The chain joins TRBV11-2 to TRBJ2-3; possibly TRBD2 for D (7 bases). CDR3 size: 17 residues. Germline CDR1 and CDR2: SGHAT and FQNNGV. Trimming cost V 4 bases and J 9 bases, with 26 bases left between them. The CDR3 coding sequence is TGTGCCAGCAGCTCACACCGGGTGGGGGGGCGCCCGGTCACGCAGTATTTT. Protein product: CASSSHRVGGRPVTQYF.

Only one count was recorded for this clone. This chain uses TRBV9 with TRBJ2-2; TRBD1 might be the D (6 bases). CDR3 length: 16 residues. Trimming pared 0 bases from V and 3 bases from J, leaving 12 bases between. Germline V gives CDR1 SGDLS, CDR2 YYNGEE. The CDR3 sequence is CASSVVGRGDTGELFF. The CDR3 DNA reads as TGTGCCAGCAGCGTAGTAGGCAGGGGAGACACCGGGGAGCTGTTTTTT.

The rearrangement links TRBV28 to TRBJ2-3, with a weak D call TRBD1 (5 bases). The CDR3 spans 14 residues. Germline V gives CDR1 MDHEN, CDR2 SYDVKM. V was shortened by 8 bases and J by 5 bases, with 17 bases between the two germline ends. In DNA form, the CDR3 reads TGTGCCAGCCTCTCAGGGCCTGTTAGAGATACGCAGTATTTT. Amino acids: CASLSGPVRDTQYF.

The CDR3 region has the DNA TGTGCCAGCAGCTTGCTGGCAGGTGGAGGGGGACAGGAGGAGACGCAGTATTTT. Its translation: CASSLLAGGGGQEETQYF. This chain connects TRBV7-9 to TRBJ2-3; TRBD1 aligns across 8 bases. The CDR3 runs 18 residues. Germline V lookup: CDR1 SEHNR, CDR2 FQNEAQ (reference sequence). The trim removed 3 bases at V and 9 bases at J, leaving 20 bases unmatched.

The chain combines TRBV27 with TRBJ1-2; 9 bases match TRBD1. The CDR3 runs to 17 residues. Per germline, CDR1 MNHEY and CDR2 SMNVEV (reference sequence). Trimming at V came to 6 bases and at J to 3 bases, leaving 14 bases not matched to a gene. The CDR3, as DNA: TGTGCCAGCAGCGAATCCGGGACAGGGACCCCCTACTATGGCTACACCTTC. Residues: CASSESGTGTPYYGYTF.

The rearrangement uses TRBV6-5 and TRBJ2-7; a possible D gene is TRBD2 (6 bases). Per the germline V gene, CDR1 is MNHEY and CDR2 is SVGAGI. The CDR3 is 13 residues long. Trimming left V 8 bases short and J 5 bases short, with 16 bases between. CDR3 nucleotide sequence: TGTGCCAGCTGCCGGGGGAATTCCGACGAGCAGTACTTC. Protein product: CASCRGNSDEQYF.

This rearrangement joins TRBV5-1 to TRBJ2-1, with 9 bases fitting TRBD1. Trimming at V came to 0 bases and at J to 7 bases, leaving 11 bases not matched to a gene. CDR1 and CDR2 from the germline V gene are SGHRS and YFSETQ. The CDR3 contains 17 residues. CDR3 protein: CASSLDGTGYAWNEQFF. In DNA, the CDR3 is TGCGCCAGCAGCTTGGACGGGACAGGGTATGCATGGAATGAGCAGTTCTTC.

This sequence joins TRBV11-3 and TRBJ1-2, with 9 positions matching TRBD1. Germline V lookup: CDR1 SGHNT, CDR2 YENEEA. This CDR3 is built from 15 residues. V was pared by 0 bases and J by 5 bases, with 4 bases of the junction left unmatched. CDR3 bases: TGTGCCAGCAGCTTAGAGGGGACAGGGTTATATGGCTACACCTTC. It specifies CASSLEGTGLYGYTF.

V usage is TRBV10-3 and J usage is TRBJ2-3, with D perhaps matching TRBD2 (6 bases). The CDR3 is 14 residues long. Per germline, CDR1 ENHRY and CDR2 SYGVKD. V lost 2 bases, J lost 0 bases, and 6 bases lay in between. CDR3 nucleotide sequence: TGTGCCATCAGTGAGAGCGGGAGCACAGATACGCAGTATTTT. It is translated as CAISESGSTDTQYF.

The CDR3 loop is CASSYRTGGNTEAFF. The CDR3 nucleotides are TGTGCCAGCAGTTACCGCACAGGGGGAAACACTGAAGCTTTCTTT. The J gene is TRBJ1-1, the V gene TRBV6-5, with 8 bases lining up with TRBD1. This CDR3 has 15 amino acids. V dropped 2 bases and J dropped 2; count of bases not matched to a gene: 4. Germline V gives CDR1 MNHEY, CDR2 SVGAGI.

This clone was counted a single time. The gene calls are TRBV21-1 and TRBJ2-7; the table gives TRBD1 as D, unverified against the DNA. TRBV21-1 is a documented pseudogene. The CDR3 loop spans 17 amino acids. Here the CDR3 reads CASSKLRGEGQGFGQYF. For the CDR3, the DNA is TGTGCCAGCAGCAAACTAAGGGGTGAGGGACAGGGTTTTGGGCAGTACTTC.

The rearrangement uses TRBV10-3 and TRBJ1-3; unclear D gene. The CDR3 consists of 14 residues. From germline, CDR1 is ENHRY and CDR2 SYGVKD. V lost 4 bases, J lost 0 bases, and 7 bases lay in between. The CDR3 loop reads CAISGSYSGNTIYF. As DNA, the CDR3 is TGTGCCATCAGTGGTTCGTACTCTGGAAACACCATATATTTT.

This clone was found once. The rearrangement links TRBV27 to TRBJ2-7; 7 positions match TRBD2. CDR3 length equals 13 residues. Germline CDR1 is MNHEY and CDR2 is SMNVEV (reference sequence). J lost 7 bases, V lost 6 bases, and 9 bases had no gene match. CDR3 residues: CASRLAAAGEQYF. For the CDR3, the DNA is TGTGCCAGCAGGCTAGCGGCCGCTGGGGAGCAGTACTTC.

CDR3 in amino acids: CASSYSIVRENEKLFF. In DNA form, the CDR3 reads TGTGCCAGCAGTTACTCGATCGTGCGGGAGAATGAAAAACTGTTTTTT. The chain employs TRBV6-5 and TRBJ1-4; D is unresolved. The CDR3 runs 16 residues. With 0 bases removed from V and 5 bases from J, the gap between germline ends came to 13 bases. CDR1 is MNHEY, CDR2 SVGAGI, per germline.

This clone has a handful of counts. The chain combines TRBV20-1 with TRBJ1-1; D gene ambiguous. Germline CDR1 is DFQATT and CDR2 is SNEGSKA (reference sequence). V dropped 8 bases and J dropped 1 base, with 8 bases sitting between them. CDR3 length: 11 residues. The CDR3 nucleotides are TGCAGTAAACGCGAGAACACTGAAGCTTTCTTT. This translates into CSKRENTEAFF.

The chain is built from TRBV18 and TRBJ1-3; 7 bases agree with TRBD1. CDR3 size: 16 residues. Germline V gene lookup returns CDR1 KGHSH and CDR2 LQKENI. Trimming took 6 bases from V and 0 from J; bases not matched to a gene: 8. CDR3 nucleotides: TGTGCCAGCTCGGCCCGGGACAGCCGCTCTGGAAACACCATATATTTT. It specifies CASSARDSRSGNTIYF.

The CDR3 coding sequence is TGTGCCAGCAGCCAACAAGGGGTTCCACCCCTCCACTTT. Protein: CASSQQGVPPLHF. This sequence joins TRBV14 and TRBJ1-6; TRBD1 might be the D (5 bases). V lost 2 bases and J 11 bases, leaving 10 bases between the germline ends. CDR3 length equals 13 residues. Germline loops: CDR1 SGHDN, CDR2 FVKESK.

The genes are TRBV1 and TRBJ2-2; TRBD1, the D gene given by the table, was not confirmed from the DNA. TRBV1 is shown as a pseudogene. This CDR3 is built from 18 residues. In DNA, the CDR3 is TGCACCAGCAGCACCGGCAAAAGACAGGGTACGAACACCGGGGAGCTGTTTTTT. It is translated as CTSSTGKRQGTNTGELFF.

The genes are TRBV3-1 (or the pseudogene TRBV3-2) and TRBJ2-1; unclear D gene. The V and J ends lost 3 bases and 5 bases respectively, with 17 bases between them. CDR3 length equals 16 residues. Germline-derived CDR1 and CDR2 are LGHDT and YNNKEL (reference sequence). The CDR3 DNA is TGTGCCAGCAGCCACTTAACAAAAAAAAACCACAATGAGCAGTTCTTC. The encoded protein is CASSHLTKKNHNEQFF.